This T cell receptor (beta chain) emerged from a study of identifying expanded T cells in peripheral blood. Germline V gene sequence: CDR1 SGHNT, CDR2 YYREEE (reference sequence). The V end lost 0 bases, the J end lost 5 bases, and 20 bases lay between the germline ends. The CDR3 sequence is 17 residues long. This clone was seen only once. Sequencing used immunoSEQ multiplex PCR; TCRdb keeps in-frame clones, though not all of them. The sample contains tens of thousands of clones, roughly 84% of which appear only once. The source is a person between 18 and 69 years old in good health. V gene TRBV5-4 combines with J gene TRBJ1-2; TRBD1 might be the D (6 bases). The specimen was blood. The DNA for the CDR3 is TGTGCCAGCAGCTTGGAAGGTCTGGGCCAGGGGCGGTATGGCTACACCTTC. Translation: CASSLEGLGQGRYGYTF.